The table lists the clone carrying this T cell receptor beta chain with a few counts. Its antigen remains unidentified. This sample stems from a study of CD8+ T cells in alopecia areata. Across the study: In an open-label trial, patients got 5 to 10 mg tofacitinib twice daily. Overall study findings and caveats: Many expanded lesional clones persisted in scalp and blood during tofacitinib. Scalp clonality and expanded CD8+ clones among the top 100 showed significant decreases with tofacitinib.

Extraction of RNA preceded its reverse transcription into cDNA, which served as the sequencing template. Assay used: immunoSEQ multiplex PCR; TCRdb lists only in-frame clones, some missing. Here the sample spans approximately 210,000 clones, approximately 40% being singletons. The treatment denotes: oral pan-JAK inhibitor, 5-10 mg twice daily. CDR1 is LNHDA and CDR2 is SQIVND in the germline V gene (reference sequence). CDR3 length: 15 amino acids. V was pared by 7 bases and J by 0 bases, with 13 bases between. The sequence was collected from a human donor with alopecia areata. The material sequenced was CD4+ T cells sorted from blood, taken around week 37, from a patient treated with tofacitinib. This sequence joins TRBV19 and TRBJ2-1; D unclear. Here the CDR3 DNA reads TGTGCCAGTAAGGGCCATAGTAGCTCCTACAATGAGCAGTTCTTC. This sequence encodes CASKGHSSSYNEQFF. The full variable domain, its missing parts supplied by reference TRBV19 and TRBJ2-1, is DGGITQSPKYLFRKEGQNVTLSCEQNLNHDAMYWYRQDPGQGLRLIYYSQIVNDFQKGDIAEGYSVSREKKESFPLTVTSAQKNPTAFYLCASKGHSSSYNEQFFGPGTRLTVL.